This T cell receptor (beta chain) comes out of a study of blood T cell repertoires in COVID-19. Overall study: There were acute and convalescent COVID-19 samples, and they came from the United States, Italy and Spain.

CDR1 is SGHNT, CDR2 YENEEA, per germline. The germline V and J ends were trimmed by 3 bases and 7 bases, with 10 bases remaining between them. The CDR3 is made up of 14 amino acids. The authors' processing: Amplification from reference gene primers served as the basis for estimated nucleated cell counts. Sequencing used immunoSEQ multiplex PCR; TCRdb keeps in-frame clones, though not all of them. Clone size and V and J calls were adopted from that table, with D and trimming inferred from the DNA. Among 320,000 or so clones listed, 75% to 90% were seen once. Recruitment covered about two dozen US areas and drew participants whose ages spanned about 18 to 90 years. Symptom resolution, clearance, or two negative PCRs marked the recovered donors of Cohort 3.

The rearrangement joins TRBV11-3 to TRBJ1-6; D is possibly TRBD1 (5 bases). Sequencing was performed on PBMCs or T cells enriched from blood (not recorded which). The sequence was collected from a man aged 30 to 39 who had recovered from COVID-19. The CDR3 loop is CASSLRGGNSPLHF. The CDR3 DNA reads TGTGCCAGCAGCTTGAGGGGAGGCAATTCACCCCTCCACTTT.